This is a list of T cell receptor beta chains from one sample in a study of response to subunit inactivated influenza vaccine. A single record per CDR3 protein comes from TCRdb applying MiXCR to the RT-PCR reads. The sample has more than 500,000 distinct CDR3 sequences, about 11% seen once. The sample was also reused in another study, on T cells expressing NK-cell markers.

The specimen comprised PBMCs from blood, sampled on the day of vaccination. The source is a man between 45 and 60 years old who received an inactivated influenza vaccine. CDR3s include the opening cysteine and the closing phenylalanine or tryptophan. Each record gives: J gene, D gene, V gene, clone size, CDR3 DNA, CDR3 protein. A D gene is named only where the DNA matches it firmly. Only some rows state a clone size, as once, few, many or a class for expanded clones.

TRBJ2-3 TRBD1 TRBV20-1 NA TGCAGTGCTCCCAAGGACAGGGGGTCATCAGATACGCAGTATTTT CSAPKDRGSSDTQYF
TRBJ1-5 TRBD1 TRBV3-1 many TGTGCCAGCAGCCCCTGGGACAGGTTGGGCAATCAGCCCCAGCATTTT CASSPWDRLGNQPQHF
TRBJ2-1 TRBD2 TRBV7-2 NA TGTGCCAGCAGCTACCTAGCGGGAGGGATCCATGAGCAGTTCTTC CASSYLAGGIHEQFF
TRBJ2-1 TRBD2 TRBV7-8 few TGTGCCAGCAGCTTAGGACGCGGGGCTAGCGGGAGGAACTTCCCCAATGAGCAGTTCTTC CASSLGRGASGRNFPNEQFF
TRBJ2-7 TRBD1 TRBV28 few TGTGCCAGCAGTTTAAACGCAGGGGGCGCGATTATCTACGAGCAGTACTTC CASSLNAGGAIIYEQYF
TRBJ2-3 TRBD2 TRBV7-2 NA TGTGCCAGCAGCCCATGGGGGGGGACCACAGATACGCAGTATTTT CASSPWGGTTDTQYF
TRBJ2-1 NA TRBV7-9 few TGTGCCAGCAGCTCGCCGGGCCAACGAGAGCAGTTCTTC CASSSPGQREQFF
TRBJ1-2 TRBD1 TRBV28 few TGTGCCAGCAGTGGGGACAGCCACTATGGCTACACCTTC CASSGDSHYGYTF
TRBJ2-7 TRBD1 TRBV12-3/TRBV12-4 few TGTCCCAGCAGTTTGGGACAGACCTACGAGCAGTACTTC CPSSLGQTYEQYF
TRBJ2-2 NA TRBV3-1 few TGTGCCAGCAGCGCTCCGACTATAGCCGGGGAGCTGTTTTTT CASSAPTIAGELFF
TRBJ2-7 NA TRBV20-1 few TGCAGTGCTAGAGGACGTCAGCCCAAGCAGTACTTC CSARGRQPKQYF
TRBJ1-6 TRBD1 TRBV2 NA TGTGCCACGGTCCTCGGGACAGGTGGAGGTTCACCCCTCCACTTT CATVLGTGGGSPLHF
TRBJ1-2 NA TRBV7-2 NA TGTGCCAGCAGCTTGACTCGACCCGGTGGGGCCTATGGCTACACCTTC CASSLTRPGGAYGYTF
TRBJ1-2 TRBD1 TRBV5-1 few TGCGCCAGCAACAGGGACAGGGACTATGGCTACACCTTC CASNRDRDYGYTF
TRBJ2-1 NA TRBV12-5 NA TGTGCTAGTGGTTGGTACGCCGGTGGCGATGAGCAGTTCTTC CASGWYAGGDEQFF
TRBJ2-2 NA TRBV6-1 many TGTGCCAGCACCATGAACAGGGTTCTTTCCACCGGGGAGCTGTTTTTT CASTMNRVLSTGELFF
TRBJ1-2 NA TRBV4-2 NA TGTGCCAGCAGCCACCCCACGGAGGGCAGGTTCTATGGCTACACCTTC CASSHPTEGRFYGYTF
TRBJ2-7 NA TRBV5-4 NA TGTGCCAGCAGCTTGGGCGGGATGAGCTCCTACGAGCAGTACTTC CASSLGGMSSYEQYF
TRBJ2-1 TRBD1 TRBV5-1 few TGCGCCAGCAGCTTGGGATGGACAGGGATCAATGAGCAGTTCTTC CASSLGWTGINEQFF
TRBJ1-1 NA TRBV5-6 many TGTGCCAGCAGCTTGGCTGCTGAAATTACGGCTTTCTTT CASSLAAEITAFF
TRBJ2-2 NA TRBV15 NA TGTGCCACCAGCAGGAACTCCGGGGAGCTGTTTTTT CATSRNSGELFF
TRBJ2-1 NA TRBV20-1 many TGCAGTGCTAGAGATCCACGGGACGGTGAGCAGTTCTTC CSARDPRDGEQFF
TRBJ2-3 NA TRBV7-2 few TGTGCCAGCAGCTTAGCCGGACAGCGCACAGATACGCAGTATTTT CASSLAGQRTDTQYF
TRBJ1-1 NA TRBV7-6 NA TGTGCCACCCAACTTCTAGAGGGACCAAACGCTGAAGCTTTCTTT CATQLLEGPNAEAFF
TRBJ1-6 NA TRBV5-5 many TGTGCCAGCAGCTTAAAGATTGGGGGGGCTACTTCGTCACCCCTCCACTTT CASSLKIGGATSSPLHF
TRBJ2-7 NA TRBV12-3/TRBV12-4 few TGTGCCAGCAGTTCAGGGACCGAAGCAGGGCAGTACTTC CASSSGTEAGQYF
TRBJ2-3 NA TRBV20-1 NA TGCAGTGCTAGTAACATCCGGGGATTTTTAGATACGCAGTATTTT CSASNIRGFLDTQYF
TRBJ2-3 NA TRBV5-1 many TGCGCCAGCAGCTCAAGACAACCGGGACCGAGCACAGATACGCAGTATTTT CASSSRQPGPSTDTQYF
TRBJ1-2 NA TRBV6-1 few TGTGCCAGCAGTGAAACTCTCAACTCGGGCTATGGCTACACCTTC CASSETLNSGYGYTF
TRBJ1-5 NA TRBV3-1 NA TGTGCCAGCAGCCAAGGGTTCGGAGGGACTAGCAATCAGCCCCAGCATTTT CASSQGFGGTSNQPQHF
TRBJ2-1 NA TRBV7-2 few TGTGCCAGCAGAAAGCCCGCAGCTGACAATGAGCAGTTCTTC CASRKPAADNEQFF
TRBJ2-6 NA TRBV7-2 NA TGTGCCAGCAGCTTAACCACGGGGAACAACGTCCTGACTTTC CASSLTTGNNVLTF
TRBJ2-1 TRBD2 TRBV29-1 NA TGCAGCGTCGATAGCGGGAGGGCCAATGAGCAGTTCTTC CSVDSGRANEQFF
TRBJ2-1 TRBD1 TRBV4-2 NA TGTGCCAGCAGCCAAGGGACAGGGTGGGAGAATGAGCAGTTCTTC CASSQGTGWENEQFF
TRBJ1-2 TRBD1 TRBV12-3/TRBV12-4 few TGTGCCAGCAGCCAAACTGACAGGGGTGGTGGCTACACCTTC CASSQTDRGGGYTF
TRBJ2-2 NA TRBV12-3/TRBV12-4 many TGTGCCAGCAGTCCACTACTAGCGCCAGGGGTTACCGGGGAGCTGTTTTTT CASSPLLAPGVTGELFF
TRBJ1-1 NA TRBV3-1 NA TGTGCCAGCAGCCGTCTCCGACAGACGAACACTGAAGCTTTCTTT CASSRLRQTNTEAFF
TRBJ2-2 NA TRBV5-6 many TGTGCCAGCAGCCCGGAGGGAAGCGTGATAAACACCGGGGAGCTGTTTTTT CASSPEGSVINTGELFF